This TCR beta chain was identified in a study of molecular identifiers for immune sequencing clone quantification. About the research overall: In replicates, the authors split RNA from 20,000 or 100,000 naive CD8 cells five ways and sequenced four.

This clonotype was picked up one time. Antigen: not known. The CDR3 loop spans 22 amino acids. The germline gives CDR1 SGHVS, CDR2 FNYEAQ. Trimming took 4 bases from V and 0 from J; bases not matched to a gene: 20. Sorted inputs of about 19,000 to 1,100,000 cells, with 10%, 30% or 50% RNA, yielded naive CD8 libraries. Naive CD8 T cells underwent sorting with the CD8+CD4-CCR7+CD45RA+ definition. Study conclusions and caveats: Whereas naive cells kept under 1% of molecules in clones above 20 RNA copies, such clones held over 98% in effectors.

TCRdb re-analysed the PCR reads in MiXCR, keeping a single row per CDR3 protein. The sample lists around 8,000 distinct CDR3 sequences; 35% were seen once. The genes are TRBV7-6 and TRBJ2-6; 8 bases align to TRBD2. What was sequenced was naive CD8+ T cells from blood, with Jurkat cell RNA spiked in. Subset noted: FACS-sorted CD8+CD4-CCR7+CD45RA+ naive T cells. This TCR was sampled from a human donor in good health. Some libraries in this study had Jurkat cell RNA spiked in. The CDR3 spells CASSYSPDPGLGPLSGANVLTF. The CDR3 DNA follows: TGTGCCAGCAGCTACTCACCTGACCCGGGACTAGGCCCTCTCTCTGGGGCCAACGTCCTGACTTTC.